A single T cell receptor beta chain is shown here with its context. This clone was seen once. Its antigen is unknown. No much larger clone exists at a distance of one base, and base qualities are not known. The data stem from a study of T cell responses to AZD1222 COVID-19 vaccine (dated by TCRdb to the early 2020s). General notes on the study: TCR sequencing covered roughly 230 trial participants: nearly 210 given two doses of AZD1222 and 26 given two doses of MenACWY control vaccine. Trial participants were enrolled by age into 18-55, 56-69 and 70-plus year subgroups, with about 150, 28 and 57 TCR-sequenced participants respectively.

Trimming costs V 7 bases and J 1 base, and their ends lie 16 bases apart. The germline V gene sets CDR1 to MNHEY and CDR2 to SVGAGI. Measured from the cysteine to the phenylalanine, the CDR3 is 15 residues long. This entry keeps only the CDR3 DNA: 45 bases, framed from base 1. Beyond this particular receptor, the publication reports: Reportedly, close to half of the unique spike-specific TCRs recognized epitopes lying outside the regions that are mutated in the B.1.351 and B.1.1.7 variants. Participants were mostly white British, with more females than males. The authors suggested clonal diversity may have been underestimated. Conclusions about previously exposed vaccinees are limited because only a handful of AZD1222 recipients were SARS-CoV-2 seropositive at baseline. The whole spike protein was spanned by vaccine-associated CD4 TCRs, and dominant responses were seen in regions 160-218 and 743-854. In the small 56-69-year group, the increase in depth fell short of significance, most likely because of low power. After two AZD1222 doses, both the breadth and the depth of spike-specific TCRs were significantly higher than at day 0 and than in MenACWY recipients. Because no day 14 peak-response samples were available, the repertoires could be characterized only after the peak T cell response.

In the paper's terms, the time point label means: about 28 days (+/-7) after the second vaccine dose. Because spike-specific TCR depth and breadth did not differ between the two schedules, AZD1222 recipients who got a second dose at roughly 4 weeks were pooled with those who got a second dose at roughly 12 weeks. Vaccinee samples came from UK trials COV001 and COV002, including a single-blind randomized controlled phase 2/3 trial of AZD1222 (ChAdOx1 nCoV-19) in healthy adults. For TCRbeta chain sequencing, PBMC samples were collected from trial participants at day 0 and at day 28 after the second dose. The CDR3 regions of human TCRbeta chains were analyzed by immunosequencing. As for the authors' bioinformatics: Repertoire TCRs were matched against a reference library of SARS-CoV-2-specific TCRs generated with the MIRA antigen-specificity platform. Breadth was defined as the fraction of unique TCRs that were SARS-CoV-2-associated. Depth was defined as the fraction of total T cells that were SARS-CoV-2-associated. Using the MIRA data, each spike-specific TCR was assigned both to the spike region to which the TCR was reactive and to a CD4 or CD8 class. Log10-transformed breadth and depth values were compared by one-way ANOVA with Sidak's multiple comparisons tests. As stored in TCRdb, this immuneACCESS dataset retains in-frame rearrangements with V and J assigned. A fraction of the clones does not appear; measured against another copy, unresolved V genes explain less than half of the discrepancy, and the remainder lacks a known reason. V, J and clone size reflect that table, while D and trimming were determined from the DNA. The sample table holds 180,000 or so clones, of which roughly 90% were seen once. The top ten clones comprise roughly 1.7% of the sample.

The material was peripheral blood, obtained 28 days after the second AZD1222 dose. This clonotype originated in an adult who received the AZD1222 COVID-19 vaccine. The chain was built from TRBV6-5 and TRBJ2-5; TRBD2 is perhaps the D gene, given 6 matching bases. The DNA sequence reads TGTGCCAGCATTTCCGGCGGGGCCCGCCAAGAGACCCAGTACTTC. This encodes CASISGGARQETQYF.